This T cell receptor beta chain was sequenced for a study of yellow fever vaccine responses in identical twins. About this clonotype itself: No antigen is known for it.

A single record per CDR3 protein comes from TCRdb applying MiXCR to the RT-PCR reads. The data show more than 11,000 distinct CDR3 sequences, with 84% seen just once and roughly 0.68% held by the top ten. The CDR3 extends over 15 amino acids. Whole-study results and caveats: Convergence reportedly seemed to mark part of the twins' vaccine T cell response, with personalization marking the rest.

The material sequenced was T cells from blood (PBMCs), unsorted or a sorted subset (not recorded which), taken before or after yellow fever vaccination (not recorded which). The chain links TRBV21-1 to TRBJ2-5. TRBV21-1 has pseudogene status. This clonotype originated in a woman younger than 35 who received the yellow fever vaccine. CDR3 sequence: CASSPERDVRETQYF. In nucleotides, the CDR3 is TGTGCCAGCAGCCCCGAAAGGGATGTCAGGGAGACCCAGTACTTC.